Sequencing of this T cell receptor (beta chain) was carried out in a study of Tregs in tolerant kidney transplant recipients. Across the whole study: CD4+CD25+CD127- cells came from approximately three-day belatacept mixed lymphocyte reactions, some with roughly 5-day graft donor restimulation. Findings and caveats of the study: Expanding Tregs on activated donor B cells appeared to best identify donor-specific TCRbeta clones.

Assay: immunoSEQ multiplex PCR; the TCRdb copy retains only in-frame clones and omits some. The repertoire has under 50,000 clones, 95% to 96% of them found once; the top ten carry approximately 0.41%. With regard to this clone: Its antigen is unknown.

The sequenced sample consisted of Tregs from blood cultured with allogeneic cells. The TCR originated in a human donor in good health.

CDR3 residues: CSGVTTKTYEQYF. The CDR3 coding sequence is TGCAGCGGAGTCACAACAAAAACCTACGAGCAGTACTTC. The chain combines TRBV29-1 with TRBJ2-7, with unresolved D. Per germline, CDR1 SQVTM and CDR2 ANQGSEA. With 7 bases removed from V and 2 bases from J, the gap between germline ends came to 15 bases. CDR3 length: 13 residues.